One sample yielded the 24 T cell receptor beta chains listed below, sequenced in a study of early T cells in non-severe SARS-CoV-2 infection. TCRdb recomputed calls from the 5' RACE reads with MiXCR, one row per CDR3 protein. The sample lists about 46,000 distinct CDR3 sequences, about a tenth seen once, with approximately 4.9% in the top ten. This material consisted of whole blood, taken at baseline. These receptor sequences come from an adult who was a healthcare worker with PCR-confirmed SARS-CoV-2 infection or an uninfected control (not recorded which).

This clonotype was seen many times. The gene calls are TRBV4-3 and TRBJ1-2, with a possible D match to TRBD1 (6 bases). The length of the CDR3 is 16 residues. The V end lost 1 base, the J end lost 2 bases, and 14 bases lay between the germline ends. Looked up from germline, CDR1 is LGHNA and CDR2 is YSLEER. The CDR3 here is CASSQGAVGANYGYTF. CDR3 DNA: TGCGCCAGCAGCCAAGGCGCCGTGGGGGCGAACTATGGCTACACCTTC.

This clonotype turned up a few times. This chain connects TRBV29-1 to TRBJ1-1, with D perhaps TRBD1 (5 bases). This CDR3 has 12 amino acids. The germline V gene encodes CDR1 SQVTM and CDR2 ANQGSEA. V shed 4 bases and J shed 5 bases, with 11 bases lying between them. This CDR3 reads CSVVREGTEAFF. As DNA, the CDR3 is TGCAGCGTTGTCAGGGAAGGGACTGAAGCTTTCTTT.

This chain uses TRBV4-2 with TRBJ2-1; 8 bases are shared with TRBD2. The ends lost 1 base at V and 9 bases at J; junction bases unmatched: 11. Per the germline V gene, CDR1 is LGHNA and CDR2 is YNFKEQ. The CDR3 spans 16 residues. The CDR3 bases are TGTGCCAGCAGCCAAGTTGGGATTAGCGGGATCGGTGAGCAGTTCTTC. This translates into CASSQVGISGIGEQFF.

The chain has TRBV2 and TRBJ1-2, with D perhaps matching TRBD1 (5 bases). This CDR3 is 14 amino acids long. V shed 1 base and J shed 7 bases, with 13 bases lying between them. From germline, CDR1 is SNHLY and CDR2 FYNNEI. CDR3 coding DNA: TGTGCCAGCAGTGAAGGCGGTCAGGGATTTGGCTACACCTTC. It encodes CASSEGGQGFGYTF.

The chain couples TRBV6-5 to TRBJ2-4; D is perhaps TRBD2 (5 bases). Deletions cut 5 bases from V and 3 bases from J, with 17 bases between. This CDR3 spans 16 amino acids. Germline V CDR1 and CDR2: MNHEY, SVGAGI. The CDR3 region is CASSPGGGSLKNIQYF. The CDR3 bases are TGTGCCAGCAGTCCCGGAGGAGGCTCACTCAAAAACATTCAGTACTTC.

The table lists this clonotype with a few counts. CDR3 residues: CASSPRTGILNTGELFF. The DNA of the CDR3 is TGTGCCAGCAGCCCTCGAACAGGGATCCTGAACACCGGGGAGCTGTTTTTT. The J gene is TRBJ2-2, the V gene TRBV9, with D tentatively TRBD1 (6 bases). The CDR3 totals 17 residues. V gave up 4 bases and J gave up 1 base, with 17 bases separating them. CDR1 SGDLS and CDR2 YYNGEE come from the germline V gene. Drawing the rest from reference TRBV9 and TRBJ2-2, the complete variable domain is DSGVTQTPKHLITATGQRVTLRCSPRSGDLSVYWYQQSLDQGLQFLIQYYNGEERAKGNILERFSAQQFPDLHSELNLSSLELGDSALYFCASSPRTGILNTGELFFGEGSRLTVL.

This clonotype has at least ten counts. V is TRBV7-8 and J is TRBJ1-2; no clear D. This CDR3 is built from 14 residues. Germline CDR1 is SGHVS and CDR2 is FQNEAQ. Trimming stripped 3 bases from V and 1 base from J, with 9 bases between. CDR3: CASSFGPNNYGYTF. In DNA, the CDR3 is TGTGCCAGCAGCTTCGGACCGAATAACTATGGCTACACCTTC.

This clonotype was counted only a few times. The chain couples TRBV7-9 to TRBJ1-1, with D uncertain. Germline-derived CDR1 and CDR2 are SEHNR and FQNEAQ (reference sequence). V lost 3 bases and J 2 bases, leaving 13 bases between the germline ends. The CDR3 is 15 residues long. CDR3 in amino acids: CASSFQGSANTEAFF. The CDR3, as DNA: TGTGCCAGCAGCTTCCAAGGATCGGCTAACACTGAAGCTTTCTTT. Supplemented by reference TRBV7-9 and TRBJ1-1, the full variable domain reads DTGVSQNPRHKITKRGQNVTFRCDPISEHNRLYWYRQTLGQGPEFLTYFQNEAQLEKSRLLSDRFSAERPKGSFSTLEIQRTEQGDSAMYLCASSFQGSANTEAFFGQGTRLTVV.

In its sample, this clonotype was seen many times. The chain has TRBV6-5 and TRBJ2-3; D possibly corresponds to TRBD1 (6 bases). Germline CDR1 and CDR2: MNHEY and SVGAGI. This CDR3 comprises 14 residues. V lost 7 bases and J 0 bases, leaving 11 bases between the germline ends. CDR3: CASNRAISTDTQYF. DNA for the CDR3: TGTGCCAGCAACAGGGCTATTAGCACAGATACGCAGTATTTT.

Many counts were recorded for this clonotype. The chain couples TRBV20-1 to TRBJ2-1; D perhaps matches TRBD2 (6 bases). The CDR3 is made up of 14 amino acids. V lost 1 base and J lost 8, with 15 bases in between. Germline values: CDR1 DFQATT, CDR2 SNEGSKA (reference sequence). CDR3 nucleotide sequence: TGCAGTGCTAGAGGGACGGGAGTGGTCGATGAGCAGTTCTTC. Translation: CSARGTGVVDEQFF.

The gene calls are TRBV11-2 and TRBJ2-1, with 8 bases matching TRBD2. Trimming took 5 bases from V and 0 from J; bases not matched to a gene: 6. The CDR3 totals 16 residues. The V gene's germline CDR1 is SGHAT and CDR2 FQNNGV. This chain's CDR3 is CASSPIGGGSYNEQFF. CDR3 bases: TGTGCCAGCAGCCCCATCGGGGGGGGCTCCTACAATGAGCAGTTCTTC.

This rearrangement joins TRBV9 to TRBJ1-1, with D possibly TRBD1 on 6 matching bases. Germline CDR1 SGDLS, CDR2 YYNGEE. V lost 2 bases to trimming and J lost 2 bases, with 13 bases between them. The CDR3 runs 15 residues. CDR3 in amino acids: CASSVGAGRNTEAFF. CDR3 sequence (DNA): TGTGCCAGCAGCGTGGGGGCGGGGAGAAACACTGAAGCTTTCTTT.

This chain uses TRBV19 with TRBJ2-3; D not resolved. This CDR3 region has 12 residues. Germline CDR1 is LNHDA and CDR2 is SQIVND (reference sequence). Trimming left V 9 bases short and J 4 bases short, with 11 bases between. The CDR3 DNA is TGTGCCAGCCAACCCGGCGCAGATACGCAGTATTTT. Protein sequence: CASQPGADTQYF.

This clonotype was observed a few times. The V and J genes are TRBV27 and TRBJ1-6; D gene ambiguous. CDR1 and CDR2 (germline): MNHEY, SMNVEV (reference sequence). The V and J ends lost 5 bases and 6 bases respectively, with 5 bases between them. The CDR3 is 12 residues long. The CDR3 DNA reads as TGTGCCAGCAGTCCTCTTAATTCACCCCTCCACTTT. Translation: CASSPLNSPLHF.

This clonotype occurred many times. This chain links TRBV6-4 with TRBJ2-1, with 10 bases identical to TRBD2. The trim removed 3 bases at V and 7 bases at J, leaving 9 bases unmatched. Germline CDR1 is MRHNA and CDR2 is SNTAGT. There are 16 residues in the CDR3. The CDR3 region has the DNA TGTGCCAGCAGTGAAAGCGGGAGGGCCCTTCGGAATGAGCAGTTCTTC. This sequence encodes CASSESGRALRNEQFF.

The table lists this clonotype with a few counts. The genes are TRBV5-1 and TRBJ2-2, with 7 nucleotides matching TRBD2. Germline loops: CDR1 SGHRS, CDR2 YFSETQ. This CDR3 comprises 15 residues. The V and J ends lost 1 base and 4 bases, in that order; junction bases with no gene match: 4. The DNA for the CDR3 is TGCGCCAGCAGCTTGTGGGAGGGCCTCACCGGGGAGCTGTTTTTT. This gives the protein CASSLWEGLTGELFF.

Only a few counts were recorded for this clonotype. V usage is TRBV15 and J usage is TRBJ1-5; D possibly corresponds to TRBD1 (6 bases). Trimming pared 1 base from V and 5 bases from J, leaving 9 bases between. Germline V gene data show CDR1 as LNHNV and CDR2 as YYDKDF (reference sequence). The length of the CDR3 is 14 residues. CDR3 in DNA: TGTGCCACCAGCAGAGGAGGGGGATATCAGCCCCAGCATTTT. Translated, it gives CATSRGGGYQPQHF.

This clonotype was found many times. The chain has TRBV19 and TRBJ1-2, with D unresolved. Germline V lookup: CDR1 LNHDA, CDR2 SQIVND (reference sequence). CDR3 size: 13 residues. The ends were cut back, 6 bases at V and 4 bases at J, with 12 bases in the middle. CDR3 region: CASSKQESYGYTF. CDR3 nucleotides: TGTGCCAGTAGCAAGCAGGAATCCTATGGCTACACCTTC.

This clonotype was observed many times. The gene calls are TRBV20-1 and TRBJ1-6; no definite D call. Germline V gives CDR1 DFQATT, CDR2 SNEGSKA (reference sequence). V lost 0 bases to trimming and J lost 0 bases, with 3 bases between them. The length of the CDR3 is 14 residues. CDR3 amino acids: CSAREPSYNSPLHF. The DNA of the CDR3 is TGCAGTGCTAGAGAGCCCTCCTATAATTCACCCCTCCACTTT.

This clonotype was counted ten times or more. This chain links TRBV29-1 with TRBJ2-7; 10 nucleotides line up with TRBD1. CDR1 is SQVTM and CDR2 is ANQGSEA in the germline V gene. Losses at the gene ends were 4 bases for V and 3 bases for J; bases not matched to a gene: 12. The CDR3 is 16 residues long. CDR3 coding DNA: TGCAGCGTTGCAGCCCCCCGGGACAGGGGAATCTACGAGCAGTACTTC. Translation: CSVAAPRDRGIYEQYF.

This clonotype was seen ten or more times. The CDR3 DNA sequence: TGTGCCAGCAGCTTGGGAGGCCTAGCGGGAGCCGGAGATACGCAGTATTTT. Amino acid sequence: CASSLGGLAGAGDTQYF. The rearrangement joins TRBV7-3 to TRBJ2-3; 10 positions agree with TRBD2. With 3 bases clipped from V and 5 bases from J, the junction kept 11 bases outside the gene matches. Germline V CDR1 and CDR2: SGHTA, FQGTGA. The CDR3 consists of 17 residues.

The chain links TRBV6-5 to TRBJ2-1, with D perhaps matching TRBD1 (6 bases). CDR3 length equals 15 residues. V shed 6 bases and J shed 6 bases, with 18 bases lying between them. Germline loops: CDR1 MNHEY, CDR2 SVGAGI. CDR3 region: CASSISLVGGNEQFF. The CDR3 DNA sequence: TGTGCCAGCAGCATTTCTTTAGTAGGGGGCAATGAGCAGTTCTTC.

This clonotype came up many times. The chain recombines TRBV5-8 with TRBJ1-2; D gene unclear. The V end was cut by 3 bases, the J end by 2 bases, with 8 bases between. The germline gives CDR1 SGHTS, CDR2 YDEGEE. This CDR3 comprises 13 residues. DNA of the CDR3: TGTGCCAGCAGCTCACGGGGAAACTATGGCTACACCTTC. This gives the protein CASSSRGNYGYTF.

In its sample, this clonotype was seen a few times. CDR3 nucleotide sequence: TGTGCCAGCAGTTCTCTTCAGGGGAACACCTTC. This codes for CASSSLQGNTF. The V gene is TRBV12-3 or TRBV12-4, the J gene TRBJ1-2; tentative D call: TRBD1 (6 bases). The CDR3 contains 11 residues. The V gene lost 4 bases and the J gene lost 12 bases, with 12 bases spanning the gap.